This is a list of T cell receptor beta chains from one sample in a study of patients with pleural tuberculosis. TCRdb recomputed calls from the reads with MiXCR, one row per CDR3 protein. Counted here are tens of thousands of distinct CDR3 sequences, about 7.9% occurring once; the ten biggest clones make up 16%. The receptor set was obtained from a human donor with pleural tuberculosis. Each CDR3 is given with its conserved first and last residue.

len: 15
v_gene: TRBV19
j_gene: TRBJ2-1
CDR3aa: CASSISGGSYNEQFF

len: 12
v_gene: TRBV29-1
j_gene: TRBJ1-1
CDR3aa: CSVKTGGTEAFF

len: 18
v_gene: TRBV13
j_gene: TRBJ2-1
CDR3aa: CASSLGGRQARSYNEQFF

len: 13
v_gene: TRBV5-1
j_gene: TRBJ1-1
CDR3aa: CASSLELGLGAFF

len: 15
v_gene: TRBV12-3/TRBV12-4
j_gene: TRBJ2-7
CDR3aa: CASTKDRGQLYEQYF

len: 13
v_gene: TRBV3-1
j_gene: TRBJ1-2
CDR3aa: CASSHTGNYGYTF

len: 11
v_gene: TRBV3-1
j_gene: TRBJ2-2
CDR3aa: CASKDTGELFF

len: 13
v_gene: TRBV2
j_gene: TRBJ1-1
CDR3aa: CASRGRQNTEAFF

len: 15
v_gene: TRBV19
j_gene: TRBJ2-1
CDR3aa: CASRIRGATYNEQFF

len: 16
v_gene: TRBV12-3/TRBV12-4
j_gene: TRBJ2-7
CDR3aa: CASRPWGLPSSYEQYF

len: 13
v_gene: TRBV18
j_gene: TRBJ1-5
CDR3aa: CASSPSGAEAQHF

len: 13
v_gene: TRBV20-1
j_gene: TRBJ1-5
CDR3aa: CSVAHKAGQPQHF